A single sample gave rise to the 2 T cell receptor beta chains below, sequenced in a study of T cells in Graves' hyperthyroidism and ophthalmopathy. It was RNA transcripts that yielded the amplified TCR beta CDR3 regions. RT-PCR in the first round (using the HTBI primer set) targeted the TCR CDR3. TCRdb used MiXCR to reprocess the multiplex PCR reads, holding one entry per CDR3 protein. The data hold around 520,000 distinct CDR3 sequences, with roughly 25% observed a single time. Sample: blood. The receptors originated from a woman under 40 with Graves' ophthalmopathy.

This clonotype has at least ten counts. The chain carries TRBV15 and TRBJ1-3, with 10 bases fitting TRBD1. The V gene's germline CDR1 is LNHNV and CDR2 YYDKDF (reference sequence). This CDR3 is built from 14 residues. The V gene end was trimmed by 3 bases and the J gene end by 7 bases; junction bases not matched to a gene: 3. The CDR3 DNA sequence: TGTGCCACCAGCAGTGGACAGGGGGGGAACACCATATATTTT. Its protein product is CATSSGQGGNTIYF.

This clonotype was seen at least ten times. The chain links TRBV5-1 to TRBJ1-1; 9 nucleotides line up with TRBD1. The CDR3 loop spans 12 amino acids. The trim removed 3 bases at V and 6 bases at J, leaving 0 bases unmatched. Germline V lookup: CDR1 SGHRS, CDR2 YFSETQ. The CDR3 reads CASSWTGAEAFF. CDR3 DNA: TGCGCCAGCAGCTGGACAGGGGCTGAAGCTTTCTTT. Combining the CDR3 with reference TRBV5-1 and TRBJ1-1 gives the whole variable domain KAGVTQTPRYLIKTRGQQVTLSCSPISGHRSVSWYQQTPGQGLQFLFEYFSETQRNKGNFPGRFSGRQFSNSRSEMNVSTLELGDSALYLCASSWTGAEAFFGQGTRLTVV.